This T cell receptor beta chain emerged from a study of cytomegalovirus exposure and HLA in healthy donors. The CDR3 is made up of 14 amino acids. The V and J ends lost 3 bases and 5 bases, in that order; junction bases with no gene match: 7. The germline V gene encodes CDR1 SGHRS and CDR2 YFSETQ. This clone was seen ten or more times. Using immunoSEQ multiplex PCR, the repertoire was profiled, and TCRdb retains in-frame clones only, with some absent. Of about 140,000 clones in the sample, roughly nine tenths were seen once. The clonotype comes from a man aged 18 to 30 in good health and CMV-seronegative. The sequencing sample was made of PBMCs. The chain uses TRBV5-1 and TRBJ2-7; the match to TRBD1 covers 8 bases. CDR3 nucleotides: TGCGCCAGCAGCTCGATAGACAGGGGCAACGAGCAGTACTTC. Protein: CASSSIDRGNEQYF.